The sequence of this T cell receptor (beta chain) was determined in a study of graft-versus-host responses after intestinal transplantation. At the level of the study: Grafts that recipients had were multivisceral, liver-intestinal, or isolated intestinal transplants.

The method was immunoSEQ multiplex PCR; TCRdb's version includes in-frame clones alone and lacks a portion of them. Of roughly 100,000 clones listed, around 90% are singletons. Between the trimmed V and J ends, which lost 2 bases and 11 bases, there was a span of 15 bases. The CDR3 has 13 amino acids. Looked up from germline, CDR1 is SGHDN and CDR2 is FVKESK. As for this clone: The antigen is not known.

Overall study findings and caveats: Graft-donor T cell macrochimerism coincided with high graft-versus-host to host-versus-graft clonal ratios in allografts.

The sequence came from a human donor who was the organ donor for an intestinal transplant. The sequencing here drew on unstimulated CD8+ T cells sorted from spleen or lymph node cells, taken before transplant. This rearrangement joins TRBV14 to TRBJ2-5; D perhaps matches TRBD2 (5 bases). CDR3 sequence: CASSQWSGYEQYF. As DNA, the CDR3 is TGTGCCAGCAGCCAATGGTCGGGGTATGAGCAGTACTTC.